This passage covers 21 T cell receptor beta chains from one sample sequenced in a study of metastatic and nonmetastatic thyroid tumors. Patients underwent thyroid surgery, and none had received any treatment before it. TCRdb called clones again from the PCR reads with MiXCR. The table lists 35,000 to 50,000 clones, about 14% of them singletons, with around a tenth in the top ten. The sample taken for sequencing was blood. These receptors all stem from a female donor with papillary thyroid cancer or a benign thyroid nodule (not recorded which). Some clones in this sample may be carry-over from other donors' samples.

This clone came up many times. CDR3 protein: CASSFARGVFTNTGELFF. DNA of the CDR3: TGTGCCAGCAGTTTCGCCAGGGGGGTGTTTACGAACACCGGGGAGCTGTTTTTT. The chain employs TRBV12-3 or TRBV12-4 and TRBJ2-2, with a tentative D call TRBD1 (7 bases). V was cut by 3 bases and J by 0 bases, with 17 bases left in between. There are 18 residues in the CDR3.

This clone has more than one count but fewer than ten. This chain's CDR3 is CAISAGGQSYEQYF. The CDR3 bases are TGTGCCATCAGTGCAGGGGGGCAGTCCTACGAGCAGTACTTC. J is TRBJ2-7 and V is TRBV10-3; D is possibly TRBD1 (7 bases). V dropped 4 bases and J dropped 1 base, with 11 bases sitting between them. This CDR3 spans 14 amino acids. The germline V gene encodes CDR1 ENHRY and CDR2 SYGVKD.

This clone was seen repeatedly, ten times or more. This sequence joins TRBV9 and TRBJ2-7, with unresolved D. The length of the CDR3 is 13 residues. Germline-derived CDR1 and CDR2 are SGDLS and YYNGEE. V was trimmed by 0 bases and J by 7 bases, leaving 11 bases between them. This CDR3 is CASSVGGVTEQYF. DNA of the CDR3: TGTGCCAGCAGCGTAGGAGGTGTAACGGAGCAGTACTTC.

This clone was counted many times. The gene calls are TRBV9 and TRBJ1-2; 8 bases are shared with TRBD1. With 7 bases clipped from V and 3 bases from J, the junction kept 5 bases outside the gene matches. CDR1 SGDLS and CDR2 YYNGEE come from the germline V gene. The CDR3 runs 13 residues. For the CDR3, the DNA is TGTGCCAGCGCAGGGGGCCTTTACTATGGCTACACCTTC. Its protein product is CASAGGLYYGYTF.

Note on this clone: Compared with germline, one end of the junction differs, possibly owing to a read error. The V gene is TRBV28, the J gene TRBJ1-2; D remains ambiguous. The CDR3 sequence is 14 residues long. CDR1 and CDR2 from the germline V gene are MDHEN and SYDVKM. CDR3 residues: CVSSSTGDALGYTF. CDR3 coding DNA: TGTGTCAGCAGCTCCACGGGAGACGCCTTAGGCTACACCTTC.

The gene calls are TRBV19 and TRBJ2-7, with 8 nucleotides matching TRBD1. Germline assignment: CDR1 LNHDA and CDR2 SQIVND (reference sequence). The CDR3 extends over 13 amino acids. The J segment lost 7 bases and the V segment lost 5 bases, leaving 7 bases of the junction unmatched. Written as DNA, the CDR3 is TGTGCCAGTAGTTCCCAGGACAGGGAAGAGCAGTACTTC. As protein: CASSSQDREEQYF.

This chain connects TRBV5-1 to TRBJ2-7; the D is unclear. V was pared by 1 base and J by 6 bases, with 14 bases between. CDR3 length: 14 amino acids. Germline CDR1 and CDR2: SGHRS and YFSETQ. In nucleotides, the CDR3 is TGCGCCAGCAGCTTGCAAAGAGATAGAGGCGAGCAGTACTTC. Protein sequence: CASSLQRDRGEQYF.

This clone came up many times. The chain combines TRBV19 with TRBJ1-2, with D unresolved. CDR3 length: 13 residues. V was cut by 4 bases and J by 2 bases, with 8 bases left in between. CDR1 and CDR2 from the germline V gene are LNHDA and SQIVND (reference sequence). The CDR3, as DNA: TGTGCCAGTAGTAATCCGGACAACTATGGCTACACCTTC. It is translated as CASSNPDNYGYTF.

This clone was seen ten or more times. The rearrangement links TRBV11-2 to TRBJ2-7; weak D call: TRBD2 (5 bases). Trimming removed 2 bases at V and 7 bases at J, with 18 bases between. The CDR3 consists of 15 residues. The germline CDR1 and CDR2 sequences are SGHAT and FQNNGV. DNA of the CDR3: TGTGCCAGCAGCTTAATGTCCGAAGGGAGAGGGGAGCAGTACTTC. Encoded protein: CASSLMSEGRGEQYF.

A remark on this clone: A much larger clone differs from this one at a single base, so this may be a read error. This chain joins TRBV4-1 and TRBJ1-1; D unclear. The ends were cut back, 4 bases at V and 5 bases at J, with 11 bases in the middle. Germline V lookup: CDR1 MGHRA, CDR2 YSYEKL. The CDR3 loop spans 13 amino acids. As DNA, the CDR3 is TGCGCCAGCAGCCTAGGACGGAAAACTGAAGCTTTCTTT. It translates to CASSLGRKTEAFF.

The sample holds many counts of this clone. The junction departs from germline at one end; a sequencing error may be responsible. This chain uses TRBV7-9 with TRBJ2-7; maybe TRBD2 (6 bases). The CDR3 length is 12 residues. The germline gives CDR1 SEHNR, CDR2 FQNEAQ (reference sequence). CDR3: CAISRGFHEQYF. For the CDR3, the DNA is TGTGCCATCAGCCGGGGGTTCCACGAGCAGTACTTC.

The genes are TRBV28 and TRBJ2-6; D unclear. Between the trimmed V and J ends, which lost 8 bases and 1 base, there was a span of 9 bases. Germline CDR1 and CDR2: MDHEN and SYDVKM. The CDR3 has 14 residues. CDR3 DNA sequence: TGTGCCAGCGGAGACCTATCTGGGGCCAACGTCCTGACTTTC. Its protein product is CASGDLSGANVLTF.

V and J are TRBV6-5 and TRBJ2-1; TRBD2 agrees at 10 bases. V lost 0 bases to trimming and J lost 5 bases; unmatched junction nucleotides: 4. The CDR3 consists of 16 residues. CDR1 and CDR2 from the germline V gene are MNHEY and SVGAGI. The CDR3 sequence is CASSYSLAGVNNEQFF. DNA of the CDR3: TGTGCCAGCAGTTACTCTCTAGCGGGGGTTAACAATGAGCAGTTCTTC.

This clone was recorded at least ten times. The chain couples TRBV19 to TRBJ1-1; TRBD1 aligns across 7 bases. Germline V CDR1 and CDR2: LNHDA, SQIVND (reference sequence). V was pared by 5 bases and J by 4 bases, with 7 bases of the junction left unmatched. CDR3 length equals 14 residues. The CDR3 bases are TGTGCCAGTAGTTCTCTATACAGGGGCACTGAAGCTTTCTTT. The encoded protein is CASSSLYRGTEAFF.

This clone was counted many times. The rearrangement uses TRBV24-1 and TRBJ2-1; TRBD2 matches at 13 bases. V was clipped by 5 bases and J by 7 bases; unmatched bases: 16. Per the germline V gene, CDR1 is KGHDR and CDR2 is SFDVKD. The CDR3 covers 19 residues. The CDR3 coding sequence is TGTGCCACCAGTGTTTGGACTAGCGGGAGCATGGGAATCGAAAATGAGCAGTTCTTC. Protein sequence: CATSVWTSGSMGIENEQFF.

This clone was recorded at least ten times. CDR3 bases: TGCAGCGTTCTTATTCCCGGGGGCTCCAATGAGCAGTTCTTC. Translation: CSVLIPGGSNEQFF. The V call is TRBV29-1, the J call TRBJ2-1, with D perhaps given as TRBD1 or TRBD2 (6 bases each). The CDR3 consists of 14 residues. The V and J ends lost 5 bases and 6 bases respectively, with 17 bases between them. Germline V gene sequence: CDR1 SQVTM, CDR2 ANQGSEA.

This clone was detected ten times or more. The chain has TRBV5-1 and TRBJ1-2, with D maybe TRBD1 (5 bases). Trimming took off 4 bases at V and 6 bases at J, with 16 bases between the two ends. CDR1 and CDR2 (germline): SGHRS, YFSETQ. The CDR3 extends over 14 amino acids. The DNA of the CDR3 is TGCGCCAGCAGCCCACAGCGGGGGATGGATGGCTACACCTTC. Encoded protein: CASSPQRGMDGYTF.

This clone was found many times. The V and J genes are TRBV7-9 and TRBJ1-1, with D hard to call. V was trimmed by 5 bases and J by 0 bases, leaving 7 bases between them. From germline, CDR1 is SEHNR and CDR2 FQNEAQ (reference sequence). The CDR3 covers 13 residues. CDR3 sequence reads: CASSLQMNTEAFF. In DNA form, the CDR3 reads TGTGCCAGCAGCCTACAAATGAACACTGAAGCTTTCTTT.

This clone has only a few counts. This chain connects TRBV3-1 to TRBJ2-3; D is uncertain. The germline CDR1 and CDR2 sequences are LGHDT and YNNKEL (reference sequence). V gave up 3 bases and J gave up 1 base, with 14 bases separating them. The CDR3 length is 16 residues. DNA for the CDR3: TGTGCCAGCAGCCAGGGGATTCCCCTCGGCACAGATACGCAGTATTTT. Its protein is CASSQGIPLGTDTQYF.

In its sample, this clone was seen many times. This sequence joins TRBV28 and TRBJ2-1; TRBD2 matches 11 bases. V lost 3 bases, J lost 10 bases, and 8 bases stayed unmatched. The CDR3 spans 15 residues. Germline V gene data show CDR1 as MDHEN and CDR2 as SYDVKM. The CDR3 coding sequence is TGTGCCAGCAGTTTGGGGACTAGCGGATCGTGGGAGCAGTTCTTC. Amino acids: CASSLGTSGSWEQFF.

This clone came up many times. The CDR3 DNA is TGTGCCAGCAGCTTAGCGCGGTGGGAAGACCCCTCTGGGGAGCAGTACTTC. It is translated as CASSLARWEDPSGEQYF. V is TRBV7-6 and J is TRBJ2-7; D not certain. Trimming cost V 0 bases and J 7 bases, with 22 bases left between them. The CDR3 is 17 amino acids. Per germline, CDR1 SGHVS and CDR2 FNYEAQ.